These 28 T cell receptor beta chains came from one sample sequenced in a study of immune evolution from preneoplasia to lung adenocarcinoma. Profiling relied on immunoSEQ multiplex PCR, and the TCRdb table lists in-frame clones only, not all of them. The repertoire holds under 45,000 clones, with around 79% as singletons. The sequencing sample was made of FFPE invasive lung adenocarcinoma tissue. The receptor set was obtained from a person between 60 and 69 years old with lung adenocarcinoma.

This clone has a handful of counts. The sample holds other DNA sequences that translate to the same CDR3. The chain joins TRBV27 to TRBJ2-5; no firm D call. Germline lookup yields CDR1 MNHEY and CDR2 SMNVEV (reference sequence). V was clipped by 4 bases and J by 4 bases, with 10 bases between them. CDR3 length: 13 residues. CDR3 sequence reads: CASSSRIGETQYF. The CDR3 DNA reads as TGTGCCAGCAGTTCCCGGATAGGAGAGACCCAGTACTTC.

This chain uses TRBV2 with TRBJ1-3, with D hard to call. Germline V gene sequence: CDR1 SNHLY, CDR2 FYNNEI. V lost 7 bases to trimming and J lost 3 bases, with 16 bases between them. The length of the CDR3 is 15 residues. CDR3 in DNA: TGTGCCAGCAAGAGTCTCGCCGCGGGTGGAAACACCATATATTTT. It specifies CASKSLAAGGNTIYF.

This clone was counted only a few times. CDR3: CASANRDGVAFF. CDR3 bases: TGTGCTAGTGCCAACCGGGACGGAGTAGCTTTCTTT. The genes are TRBV12-5 and TRBJ1-1; maybe TRBD1 (5 bases). The germline V gene encodes CDR1 LGHNT and CDR2 FRNRAP. With 7 bases removed from V and 10 bases from J, the gap between germline ends came to 16 bases. There are 12 residues in the CDR3.

CDR3 sequence reads: CASSQNRGTNEKLFF. The CDR3 DNA sequence: TGTGCCAGCTCACAAAACAGGGGAACTAATGAAAAACTGTTTTTT. V gene TRBV18 combines with J gene TRBJ1-4, with 7 bases lining up with TRBD1. The ends lost 4 bases at V and 1 base at J; junction bases unmatched: 3. CDR1 is KGHSH and CDR2 is LQKENI in the germline V gene. The CDR3 covers 15 residues.

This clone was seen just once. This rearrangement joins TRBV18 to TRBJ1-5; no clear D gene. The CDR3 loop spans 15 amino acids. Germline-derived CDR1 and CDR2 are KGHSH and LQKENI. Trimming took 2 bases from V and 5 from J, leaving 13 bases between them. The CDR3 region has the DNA TGTGCCAGCTCACCAGGGATGATGGCGGATCAGCCCCAGCATTTT. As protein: CASSPGMMADQPQHF.

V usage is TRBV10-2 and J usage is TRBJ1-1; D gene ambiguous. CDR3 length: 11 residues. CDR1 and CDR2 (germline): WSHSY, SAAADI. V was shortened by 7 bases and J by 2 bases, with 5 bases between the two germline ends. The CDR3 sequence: CASTHNTEAFF. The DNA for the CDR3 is TGCGCCAGCACGCATAACACTGAAGCTTTCTTT.

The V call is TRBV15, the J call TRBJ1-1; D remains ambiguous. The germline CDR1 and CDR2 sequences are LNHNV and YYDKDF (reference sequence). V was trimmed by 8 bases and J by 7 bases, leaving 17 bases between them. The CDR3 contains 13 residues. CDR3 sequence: CATGGYVVGEAFF. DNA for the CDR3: TGTGCCACCGGCGGATACGTGGTTGGTGAAGCTTTCTTT. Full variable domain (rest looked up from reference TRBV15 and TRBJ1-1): DAMVIQNPRYQVTQFGKPVTLSCSQTLNHNVMYWYQQKSSQAPKLLFHYYDKDFNNEADTPDNFQSRRPNTSFCFLDIRSPGLGDTAMYLCATGGYVVGEAFFGQGTRLTVV.

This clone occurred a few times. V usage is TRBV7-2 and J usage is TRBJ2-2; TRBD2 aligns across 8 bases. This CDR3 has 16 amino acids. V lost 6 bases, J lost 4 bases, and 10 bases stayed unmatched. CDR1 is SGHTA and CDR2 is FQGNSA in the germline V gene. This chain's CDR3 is CASSQQGLARTGELFF. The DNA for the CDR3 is TGTGCCAGCAGTCAGCAAGGACTAGCTCGCACCGGGGAGCTGTTTTTT.

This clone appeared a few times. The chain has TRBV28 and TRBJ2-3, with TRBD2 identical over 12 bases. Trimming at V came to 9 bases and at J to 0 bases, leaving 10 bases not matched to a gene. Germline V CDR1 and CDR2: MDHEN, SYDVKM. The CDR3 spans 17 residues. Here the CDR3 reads CASTGLAGSVSTDTQYF. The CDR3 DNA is TGTGCCAGTACCGGACTAGCGGGATCAGTTAGCACAGATACGCAGTATTTT.

CDR3 sequence reads: CASSYSGRGYEQYF. In nucleotides, the CDR3 is TGTGCCAGCAGTTACTCCGGGAGGGGGTACGAGCAGTACTTC. The V call is TRBV6-5, the J call TRBJ2-7; TRBD2 matches 8 bases. CDR1 and CDR2 from the germline V gene are MNHEY and SVGAGI. There are 14 residues in the CDR3. V lost 0 bases, J lost 4 bases, and 2 bases stayed unmatched.

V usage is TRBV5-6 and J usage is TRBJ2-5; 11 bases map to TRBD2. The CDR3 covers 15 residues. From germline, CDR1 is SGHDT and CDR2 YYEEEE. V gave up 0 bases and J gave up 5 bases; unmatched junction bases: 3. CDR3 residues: CASSLVASGRETQYF. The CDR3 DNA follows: TGTGCCAGCAGCTTGGTGGCTAGCGGGAGGGAGACCCAGTACTTC.

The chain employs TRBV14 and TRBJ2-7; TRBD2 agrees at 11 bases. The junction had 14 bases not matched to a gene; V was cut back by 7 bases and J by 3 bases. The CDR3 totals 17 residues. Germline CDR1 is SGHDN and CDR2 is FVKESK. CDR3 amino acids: CASTDLKLAGDLYEQYF. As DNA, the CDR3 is TGTGCCAGCACCGATCTCAAACTAGCGGGAGACCTCTACGAGCAGTACTTC.

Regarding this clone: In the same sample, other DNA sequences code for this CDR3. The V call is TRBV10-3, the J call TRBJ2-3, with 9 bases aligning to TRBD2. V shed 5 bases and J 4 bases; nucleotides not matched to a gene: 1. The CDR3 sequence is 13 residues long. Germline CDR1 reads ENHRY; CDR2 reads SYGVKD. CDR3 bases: TGTGCCATCAGTAGCGGGAGGTCAGATACGCAGTATTTT. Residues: CAISSGRSDTQYF.

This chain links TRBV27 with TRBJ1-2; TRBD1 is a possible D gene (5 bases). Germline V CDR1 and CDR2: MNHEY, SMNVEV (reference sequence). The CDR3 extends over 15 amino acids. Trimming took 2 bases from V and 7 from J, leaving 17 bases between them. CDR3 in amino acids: CASSLKGSRGGGYTF. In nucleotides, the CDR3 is TGTGCCAGCAGTTTAAAGGGGTCGAGGGGTGGTGGCTACACCTTC.

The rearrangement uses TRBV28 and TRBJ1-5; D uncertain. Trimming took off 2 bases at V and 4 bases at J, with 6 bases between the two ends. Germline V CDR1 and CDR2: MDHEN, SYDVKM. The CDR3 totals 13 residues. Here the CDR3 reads CASSLVGNQPQHF. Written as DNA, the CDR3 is TGTGCCAGCAGTTTAGTGGGGAATCAGCCCCAGCATTTT.

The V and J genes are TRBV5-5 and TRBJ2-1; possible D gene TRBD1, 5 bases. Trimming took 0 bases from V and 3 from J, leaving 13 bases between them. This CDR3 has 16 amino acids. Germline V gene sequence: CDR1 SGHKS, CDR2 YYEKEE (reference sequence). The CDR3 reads CASSLVGQGYYNEQFF. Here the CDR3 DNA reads TGTGCCAGCAGCTTGGTTGGGCAGGGTTACTACAATGAGCAGTTCTTC.

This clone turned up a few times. This CDR3 reads CATSRVEEQETQYF. CDR3 nucleotides: TGTGCCACCAGCAGAGTAGAGGAGCAAGAGACCCAGTACTTC. The V and J genes are TRBV15 and TRBJ2-5; D remains unclear. Trimming cost V 1 base and J 2 bases, with 8 bases left between them. Germline CDR1 is LNHNV and CDR2 is YYDKDF (reference sequence). The CDR3 consists of 14 residues. The full variable domain, with the rest looked up from reference TRBV15 and TRBJ2-5, is DAMVIQNPRYQVTQFGKPVTLSCSQTLNHNVMYWYQQKSSQAPKLLFHYYDKDFNNEADTPDNFQSRRPNTSFCFLDIRSPGLGDTAMYLCATSRVEEQETQYFGPGTRLLVL.

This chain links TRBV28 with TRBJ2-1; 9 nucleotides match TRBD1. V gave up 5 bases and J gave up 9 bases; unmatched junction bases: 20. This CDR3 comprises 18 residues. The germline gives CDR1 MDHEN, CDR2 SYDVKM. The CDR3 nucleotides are TGTGCCAGCAGTCGGCGCGCGGACAGGGGTCGACCCTCGGGTGAGCAGTTCTTC. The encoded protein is CASSRRADRGRPSGEQFF.

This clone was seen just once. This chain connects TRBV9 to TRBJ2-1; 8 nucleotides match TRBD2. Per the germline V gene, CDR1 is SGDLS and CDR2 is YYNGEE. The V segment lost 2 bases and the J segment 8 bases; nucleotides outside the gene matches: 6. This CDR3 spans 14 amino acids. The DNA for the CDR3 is TGTGCCAGCAGCGTGCAGAGCGGGAGCTATGAGCAGTTCTTC. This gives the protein CASSVQSGSYEQFF.

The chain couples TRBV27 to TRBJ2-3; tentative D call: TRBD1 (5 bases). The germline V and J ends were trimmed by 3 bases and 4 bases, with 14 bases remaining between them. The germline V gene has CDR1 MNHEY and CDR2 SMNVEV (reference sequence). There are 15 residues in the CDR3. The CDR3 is CASSFKGAGPDTQYF. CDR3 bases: TGTGCCAGCAGTTTTAAAGGGGCAGGGCCAGATACGCAGTATTTT.

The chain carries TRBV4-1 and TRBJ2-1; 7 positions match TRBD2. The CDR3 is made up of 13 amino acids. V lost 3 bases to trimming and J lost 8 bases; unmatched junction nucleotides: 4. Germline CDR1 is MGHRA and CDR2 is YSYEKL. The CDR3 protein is CASSQVGGDEQFF. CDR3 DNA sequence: TGCGCCAGCAGCCAGGTGGGGGGGGATGAGCAGTTCTTC.

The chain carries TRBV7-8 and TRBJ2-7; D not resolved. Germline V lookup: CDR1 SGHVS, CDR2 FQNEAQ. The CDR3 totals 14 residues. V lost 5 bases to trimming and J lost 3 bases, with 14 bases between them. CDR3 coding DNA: TGTGCCAGCAGCCCCCCGGACCCCTACTACGAGCAGTACTTC. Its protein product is CASSPPDPYYEQYF. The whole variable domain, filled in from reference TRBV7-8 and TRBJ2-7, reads GAGVSQSPRYKVAKRGQDVALRCDPISGHVSLFWYQQALGQGPEFLTYFQNEAQLDKSGLPSDRFFAERPEGSVSTLKIQRTQQEDSAVYLCASSPPDPYYEQYFGPGTRLTVT.

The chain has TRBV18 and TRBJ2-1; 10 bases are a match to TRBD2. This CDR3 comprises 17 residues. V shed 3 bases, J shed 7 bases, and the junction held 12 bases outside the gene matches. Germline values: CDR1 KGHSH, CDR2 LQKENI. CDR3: CASSPRLPSGSKNEQFF. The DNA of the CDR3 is TGTGCCAGCTCACCTAGGCTCCCTAGCGGGAGTAAGAATGAGCAGTTCTTC.

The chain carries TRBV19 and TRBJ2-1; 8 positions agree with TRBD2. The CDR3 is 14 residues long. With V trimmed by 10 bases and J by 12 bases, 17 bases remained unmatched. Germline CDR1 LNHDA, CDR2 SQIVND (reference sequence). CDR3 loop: CATRSGSGVSVQFF. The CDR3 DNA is TGTGCCACCCGCAGCGGGAGTGGGGTTAGTGTGCAGTTCTTC. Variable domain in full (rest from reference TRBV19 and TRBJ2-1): DGGITQSPKYLFRKEGQNVTLSCEQNLNHDAMYWYRQDPGQGLRLIYYSQIVNDFQKGDIAEGYSVSREKKESFPLTVTSAQKNPTAFYLCATRSGSGVSVQFFGPGTRLTVL.

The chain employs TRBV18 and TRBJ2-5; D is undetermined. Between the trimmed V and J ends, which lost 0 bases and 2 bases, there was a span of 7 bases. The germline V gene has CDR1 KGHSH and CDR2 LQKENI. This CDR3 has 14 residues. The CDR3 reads CASSPPSDQETQYF. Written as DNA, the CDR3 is TGTGCCAGCTCACCACCGTCGGATCAAGAGACCCAGTACTTC.

This CDR3 is CASSLMRSVYNEQFF. As DNA, the CDR3 is TGTGCCAGCAGCTTAATGAGAAGCGTCTACAATGAGCAGTTCTTC. This rearrangement joins TRBV7-2 to TRBJ2-1; D gene uncertain. This CDR3 comprises 15 residues. Per the germline V gene, CDR1 is SGHTA and CDR2 is FQGNSA. Trimming left V 2 bases short and J 3 bases short, with 11 bases between.

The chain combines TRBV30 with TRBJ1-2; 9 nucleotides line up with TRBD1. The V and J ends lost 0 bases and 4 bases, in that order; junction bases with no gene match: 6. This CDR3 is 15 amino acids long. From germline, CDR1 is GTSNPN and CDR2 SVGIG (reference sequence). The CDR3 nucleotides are TGTGCCTGGAGTGTGTCGACAGGGGGTGCCTATGGCTACACCTTC. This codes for CAWSVSTGGAYGYTF.

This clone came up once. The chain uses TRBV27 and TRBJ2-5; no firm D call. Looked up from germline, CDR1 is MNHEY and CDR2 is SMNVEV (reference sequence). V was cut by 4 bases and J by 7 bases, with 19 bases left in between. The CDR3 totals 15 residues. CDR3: CASSYHQRDPGTQYF. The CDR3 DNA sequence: TGTGCCAGCAGTTACCACCAAAGGGATCCGGGGACCCAGTACTTC.